The 10 T cell receptor beta chains presented below share a single source sample, sequenced in a study of spatial heterogeneity in lung cancer. TCRdb ran MiXCR on the 5' RACE reads and lists one entry per CDR3 protein. The sample holds tens of thousands of distinct CDR3 sequences; 7.4% are singletons and the top ten take around 36%. Time point specified: blood at routine non-recurrence follow-up after resection. No cells were sorted before sequencing. The whole RNA sequenced was extracted from tumor, nontumor lung or frozen PBMC. Sequenced material: PBMCs, taken at follow-up. The receptors were gathered from a female donor with early-stage non-small cell lung cancer.

J is TRBJ2-7 and V is TRBV5-1; 9 bases line up with TRBD1. From germline, CDR1 is SGHRS and CDR2 YFSETQ. This CDR3 region has 18 residues. After removal of 3 bases from V and 0 bases from J, the junction contained 13 bases not matched to a gene. Here the CDR3 reads CASSYGPQGQGNSYEQYF. The CDR3 nucleotides read TGCGCCAGCAGCTACGGACCACAGGGACAGGGCAACTCCTACGAGCAGTACTTC.

This clonotype was detected many times. This chain uses TRBV20-1 with TRBJ1-6, with D maybe TRBD1 (5 bases). Germline-derived CDR1 and CDR2 are DFQATT and SNEGSKA (reference sequence). Deletions cut 2 bases from V and 9 bases from J, with 8 bases between. This CDR3 contains 12 residues. This CDR3 reads CSARQGGSPLHF. CDR3 in DNA: TGCAGTGCTAGACAGGGAGGTTCACCCCTCCACTTT.

This clonotype was recorded a few times. The chain carries TRBV5-1 and TRBJ1-6, with D possibly TRBD1 on 5 matching bases. The CDR3 contains 15 residues. CDR1 and CDR2 from the germline V gene are SGHRS and YFSETQ. Trimming shortened V by 2 bases and J by 8 bases, and 14 bases separated the two germline ends. The CDR3 protein is CASSFLVGTDSPLHF. CDR3 DNA sequence: TGCGCCAGCAGCTTCCTGGTAGGGACGGATTCACCCCTCCACTTT.

There are many counts of this clonotype. This chain links TRBV12-3 or TRBV12-4 with TRBJ1-1; TRBD1 aligns across 9 bases. This CDR3 contains 14 residues. V was pared by 5 bases and J by 1 base, with 2 bases of the junction left unmatched. For the CDR3, the DNA is TGTGCCAGCAGTCCGACAGGGGGGAACACTGAAGCTTTCTTT. Its translation is CASSPTGGNTEAFF.

This clonotype was seen many times. The chain couples TRBV6-1 to TRBJ2-7; D gene uncertain. CDR3 length: 14 residues. Deletions cut 6 bases from V and 2 bases from J, with 14 bases between. Germline CDR1 MNHNS, CDR2 SASEGT. Written as DNA, the CDR3 is TGTGCCAGCAGCCTTAGAACCTTAACCTACGAGCAGTACTTC. It encodes CASSLRTLTYEQYF.

This clonotype was seen a handful of times. This sequence joins TRBV3-1 and TRBJ2-1, with 7 bases lining up with TRBD1. The V and J ends lost 10 bases and 2 bases, in that order; junction bases with no gene match: 11. Per the germline V gene, CDR1 is LGHDT and CDR2 is YNNKEL (reference sequence). The CDR3 extends over 15 amino acids. The CDR3 nucleotides are TGTGCCACCGCGAGAGCGACAGGGACCTACAATGAGCAGTTCTTC. It encodes CATARATGTYNEQFF.

This clonotype was counted a few times. This chain uses TRBV9 with TRBJ1-2, with TRBD1 matching over 8 bases. The germline gives CDR1 SGDLS, CDR2 YYNGEE. The CDR3 totals 17 residues. Germline trimming cut 0 bases from V and 3 bases from J; bases unmatched to any gene: 10. The CDR3 bases are TGTGCCAGCAGCGTAGGGGCAGGGGGCGCGAACGACTATGGCTACACCTTC. Its translation is CASSVGAGGANDYGYTF.

The chain employs TRBV15 and TRBJ1-1; maybe TRBD1 (6 bases). There are 14 residues in the CDR3. V was shortened by 1 base and J by 5 bases, with 11 bases between the two germline ends. CDR1 and CDR2 (germline): LNHNV, YYDKDF (reference sequence). This CDR3 is CATSRVGGQTEAFF. As DNA, the CDR3 is TGTGCCACCAGCAGAGTGGGGGGGCAGACTGAAGCTTTCTTT.

The sample holds many counts of this clonotype. The chain combines TRBV5-1 with TRBJ2-2, with 8 bases aligning to TRBD2. This CDR3 spans 15 amino acids. Germline V gene lookup returns CDR1 SGHRS and CDR2 YFSETQ. The J segment lost 0 bases and the V segment lost 4 bases, leaving 2 bases of the junction unmatched. DNA of the CDR3: TGCGCCAGCAGCCTAGCGGGTCCGAACACCGGGGAGCTGTTTTTT. This codes for CASSLAGPNTGELFF.

The chain employs TRBV6-5 and TRBJ1-2, with D uncertain. CDR1 MNHEY and CDR2 SVGAGI come from the germline V gene. Between the trimmed V and J ends, which lost 2 bases and 0 bases, there was a span of 13 bases. This CDR3 spans 16 amino acids. The CDR3 DNA follows: TGTGCCAGCAGTTACGCCGCAATTCACCCTAACTATGGCTACACCTTC. Residues: CASSYAAIHPNYGYTF.